The 15 T cell receptor beta chains given below trace back to one sample, sequenced in a study of T cells after yellow fever vaccination. A single record per CDR3 protein comes from TCRdb applying MiXCR to the 5' RACE reads. The sample records over 45,000 distinct CDR3 sequences, approximately 5.7% being singletons. The sequences come from PBMCs, either bulk or a sorted T-cell subset (CD4+, CD8+, memory, or dextramer-sorted; not recorded which), collected on the day of the yellow fever booster vaccination. The origin of the receptors is a man between 18 and 35 years old who received the YFV17D yellow fever vaccine.

The chain is built from TRBV7-2 and TRBJ1-5; the match to TRBD1 covers 8 bases. The CDR3 runs 13 residues. V lost 5 bases and J lost 5; bases outside the gene matches: 2. The germline V gene has CDR1 SGHTA and CDR2 FQGNSA. The CDR3 nucleotides are TGTGCCAGCAGCCCGACAGGGGATCAGCCCCAGCATTTT. Protein product: CASSPTGDQPQHF.

The V and J genes are TRBV7-2 and TRBJ2-5; 15 bases are shared with TRBD2. Germline CDR1 and CDR2: SGHTA and FQGNSA. Trimming removed 5 bases from V and 4 bases from J; junction bases left unmatched: 5. The CDR3 sequence is 16 residues long. CDR3 bases: TGTGCCAGCAGCCGGACTAGCGGGGGGGCTCGAGAGACCCAGTACTTC. It specifies CASSRTSGGARETQYF.

This clonotype has a count of ten or more. This chain joins TRBV6-6 and TRBJ2-1; D is tentatively TRBD1 or TRBD2 (6 bases each). CDR1 and CDR2 (germline): MNHNY, SVGAGI (reference sequence). Trimming stripped 1 base from V and 6 bases from J, with 16 bases between. CDR3 size: 16 residues. CDR3 protein: CASSYYRAPGANEQFF. CDR3 DNA sequence: TGTGCCAGCAGTTACTATCGCGCCCCGGGGGCCAATGAGCAGTTCTTC.

This clonotype was counted many times. The chain uses TRBV10-3 and TRBJ2-7; possibly TRBD1 for D (6 bases). The CDR3 sequence is 16 residues long. Germline V gene lookup returns CDR1 ENHRY and CDR2 SYGVKD. V gave up 3 bases and J gave up 4 bases, with 19 bases separating them. CDR3 protein: CAISDSPGHATYEQYV. In nucleotides, the CDR3 is TGTGCCATCAGTGATTCGCCGGGACATGCTACTTACGAGCAGTACGTC.

This clonotype occurred a few times. The rearrangement uses TRBV7-8 and TRBJ1-1, with D perhaps matching TRBD1 (6 bases). This CDR3 comprises 18 residues. V gave up 6 bases and J gave up 0 bases, with 23 bases separating them. Germline lookup yields CDR1 SGHVS and CDR2 FQNEAQ. The CDR3 reads CASSSLGFGGQMNTEAFF. In DNA, the CDR3 is TGTGCCAGCAGTTCATTAGGTTTCGGGGGGCAAATGAACACTGAAGCTTTCTTT.

This clonotype occurred many times. The V call is TRBV4-1, the J call TRBJ1-2, with D possibly matching TRBD1 (5 bases). The V gene lost 3 bases and the J gene lost 4 bases, with 15 bases spanning the gap. CDR3 length equals 15 residues. Germline values: CDR1 MGHRA, CDR2 YSYEKL. CDR3 region: CASSQALGTGYGYTF. CDR3 in DNA: TGCGCCAGCAGCCAGGCACTCGGGACGGGCTATGGCTACACCTTC.

A note on this clonotype: A much larger clone differs by one base, so this may be a read error. The rearrangement joins TRBV6-1 to TRBJ2-7; 7 bases line up with TRBD1. The CDR3 loop spans 15 amino acids. The V gene end was trimmed by 4 bases and the J gene end by 3 bases; junction bases not matched to a gene: 9. Germline assignment: CDR1 MNHNS and CDR2 SASEGT. Here the CDR3 reads CASSGFAGGSYEQYV. The CDR3 bases are TGTGCCAGCAGTGGATTTGCAGGGGGAAGCTACGAGCAGTACGTC.

This clonotype was observed many times. The V gene is TRBV7-9, the J gene TRBJ1-4; 11 bases match TRBD1. V shed 5 bases, J shed 3 bases, and the junction held 8 bases outside the gene matches. Germline V gene sequence: CDR1 SEHNR, CDR2 FQNEAQ (reference sequence). This CDR3 contains 17 residues. Here the CDR3 DNA reads TGTGCCAGCAGCATGTGGACAGGGGGCGCTTCTAATGAAAAACTGTTTTTT. This codes for CASSMWTGGASNEKLFF.

This clonotype came up many times. The chain combines TRBV9 with TRBJ2-3, with D possibly being TRBD1 or TRBD2 (5 bases each). With 0 bases removed from V and 1 base from J, the gap between germline ends came to 6 bases. CDR1 and CDR2 from the germline V gene are SGDLS and YYNGEE. CDR3 length: 14 residues. CDR3 in DNA: TGTGCCAGCAGCGTAGTGGGGGGCACAGATACGCAGTATTTT. Amino acids: CASSVVGGTDTQYF.

This chain links TRBV15 with TRBJ1-6, with no clear D. The CDR3 runs to 14 residues. CDR1 LNHNV and CDR2 YYDKDF come from the germline V gene (reference sequence). With 4 bases removed from V and 7 bases from J, the gap between germline ends came to 11 bases. The CDR3 reads CATSIRDPNSPLHF. CDR3 DNA sequence: TGTGCCACCAGCATTAGGGATCCCAATTCACCCCTCCACTTT.

This clonotype was counted ten times or more. The chain has TRBV20-1 and TRBJ1-1, with TRBD1 identical over 9 bases. Germline CDR1 DFQATT, CDR2 SNEGSKA (reference sequence). This CDR3 region has 11 residues. The junction had 3 bases not matched to a gene; V was cut back by 6 bases and J by 7 bases. CDR3 protein: CSARTGDEAFF. Here the CDR3 DNA reads TGCAGTGCCAGGACAGGGGATGAAGCTTTCTTT.

This clonotype was counted at least ten times. V and J are TRBV4-2 and TRBJ2-1; a possible D gene is TRBD2 (6 bases). This CDR3 spans 12 amino acids. The germline gives CDR1 LGHNA, CDR2 YNFKEQ. With 4 bases removed from V and 9 bases from J, the gap between germline ends came to 10 bases. Here the CDR3 DNA reads TGTGCCAGCAGCCCCCCCGGGGGTGAGCAGTTCTTC. Encoded protein: CASSPPGGEQFF.

In its sample, this clonotype is medium-sized. The genes are TRBV5-6 and TRBJ1-1, with D uncertain. This CDR3 region has 16 residues. V lost 0 bases to trimming and J lost 3 bases, with 15 bases between them. CDR1 is SGHDT and CDR2 is YYEEEE in the germline V gene. As DNA, the CDR3 is TGTGCCAGCAGCTTGGCCCCTGGCAGGTGGCACACTGAAGCTTTCTTT. It translates to CASSLAPGRWHTEAFF.

This sequence joins TRBV28 and TRBJ2-7; D tentatively fits TRBD1 or TRBD2 (6 bases each). The CDR3 sequence is 15 residues long. Between the trimmed V and J ends, which lost 4 bases and 3 bases, there was a span of 16 bases. The germline CDR1 and CDR2 sequences are MDHEN and SYDVKM. The CDR3 loop is CASSWRGTLDYEQYV. CDR3 coding DNA: TGTGCCAGCAGTTGGAGGGGGACACTCGACTACGAGCAGTACGTC.

This chain uses TRBV12-3 or TRBV12-4 with TRBJ2-7; D is unclear. Trimming left V 3 bases short and J 2 bases short, with 5 bases between. This CDR3 is 12 amino acids long. The CDR3: CASSFTAYEQYF. The CDR3 bases are TGTGCCAGCAGTTTCACAGCCTACGAGCAGTACTTC.